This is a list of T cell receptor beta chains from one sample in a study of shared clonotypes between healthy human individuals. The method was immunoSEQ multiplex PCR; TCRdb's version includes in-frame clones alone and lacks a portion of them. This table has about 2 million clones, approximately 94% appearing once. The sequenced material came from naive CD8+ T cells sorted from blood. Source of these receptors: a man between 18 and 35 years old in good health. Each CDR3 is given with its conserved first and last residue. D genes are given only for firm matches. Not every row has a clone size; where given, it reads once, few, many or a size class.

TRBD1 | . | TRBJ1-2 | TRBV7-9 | TGTGCCAGCAGCTTTGGGGGGACAGAATTTAACTATGGCTACACCTTC | CASSFGGTEFNYGYTF
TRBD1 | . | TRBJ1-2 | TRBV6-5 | TGTGCCAGCAGTCCCGGGACAGGGGATGGCTACACCTTC | CASSPGTGDGYTF
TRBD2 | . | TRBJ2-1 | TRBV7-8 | TGTGCCAGCCGGCGGGAGGGAAACTCCTACAATGAGCAGTTCTTC | CASRREGNSYNEQFF
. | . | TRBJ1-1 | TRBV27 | TGTGCCAGCAGTACGTTACAGGGCCTGAACACTGAAGCTTTCTTT | CASSTLQGLNTEAFF
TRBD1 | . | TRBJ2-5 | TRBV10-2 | TGCGCCAGCAGTGATTTAGGTTGGGACAGGGGGCTCGGTGGGCCAGAGACCCAGTACTTC | CASSDLGWDRGLGGPETQYF
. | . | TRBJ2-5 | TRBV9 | TGTGCCAGCAGCGCATTCTTAGGGGGACCCAAAGAGACCCAGTACTTC | CASSAFLGGPKETQYF
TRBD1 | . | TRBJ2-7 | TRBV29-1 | TGCAGCGTTGAAGATTGGGGACAGGGGGCACCCGAGCAGTACTTC | CSVEDWGQGAPEQYF
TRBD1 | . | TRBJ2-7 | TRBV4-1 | TGCGCCAGCAGCCTGCGGACAGGGTCGTACTACGAGCAGTACTTC | CASSLRTGSYYEQYF
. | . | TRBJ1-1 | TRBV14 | TGTGCCAGCAGCCAAGGGGTTCGGCAGCGGGCCTTGGACACTGAAGCTTTCTTT | CASSQGVRQRALDTEAFF
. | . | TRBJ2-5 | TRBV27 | TGTGCCAGCAGTTCCAGAGGGGAAGAGACCCAGTACTTC | CASSSRGEETQYF
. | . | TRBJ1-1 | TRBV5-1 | TGCGCCAGCAGCTTGGCCCATCAGAACACTGAAGCTTTCTTT | CASSLAHQNTEAFF
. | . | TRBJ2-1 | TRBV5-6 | TGTGCCAGCAGCGCGGGACTCGAGGAGTTCTTC | CASSAGLEEFF
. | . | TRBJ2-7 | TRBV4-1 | TGCGCCAGCAGCCAAGTAGGGTCAGACGAGCAGTACTTC | CASSQVGSDEQYF
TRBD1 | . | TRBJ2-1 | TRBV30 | TGTGCCTGGAGTCGGACAGGGGGCCGTAATGAGCAGTTCTTC | CAWSRTGGRNEQFF
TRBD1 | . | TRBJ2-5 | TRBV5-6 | TGTGCCAGCAGCTACCGGGACAGTACGGAGACCCAGTACTTC | CASSYRDSTETQYF
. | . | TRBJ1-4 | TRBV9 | TGTGCCAGCAGCGTAGGGGACAATGAAAAACTGTTTTTT | CASSVGDNEKLFF
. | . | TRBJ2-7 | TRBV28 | TGTGCCAGCAGTTTATCCCTATCCGGTTCCGAGCAGTACTTC | CASSLSLSGSEQYF
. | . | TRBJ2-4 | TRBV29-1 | TGCAGCGTTGGATTAGCGGCTAAAAACATTCAGTACTTC | CSVGLAAKNIQYF
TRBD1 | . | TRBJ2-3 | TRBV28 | TGTGCCAGCAGTGTCCCCGGGACAGGGGATCCAGATACGCAGTATTTT | CASSVPGTGDPDTQYF
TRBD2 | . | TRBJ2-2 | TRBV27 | TGTGCCAGCAGTTTCCAGACCGGGACTAGCGGGGCGAACACCGGGGAGCTGTTTTTT | CASSFQTGTSGANTGELFF
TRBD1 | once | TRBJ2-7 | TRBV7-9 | TGTGCCAGCAGCCAGGACAGGGTGTCGGTCGAGCAGTACTTC | CASSQDRVSVEQYF
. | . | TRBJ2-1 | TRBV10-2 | TGCGCCACTGCGGGTGCACGGAATGAGCAGTTCTTC | CATAGARNEQFF
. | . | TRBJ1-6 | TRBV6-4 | TGTGCCAGCAGTGACTCGACGGGAAGCTACGGGAATTCACCCCTCCACTTT | CASSDSTGSYGNSPLHF